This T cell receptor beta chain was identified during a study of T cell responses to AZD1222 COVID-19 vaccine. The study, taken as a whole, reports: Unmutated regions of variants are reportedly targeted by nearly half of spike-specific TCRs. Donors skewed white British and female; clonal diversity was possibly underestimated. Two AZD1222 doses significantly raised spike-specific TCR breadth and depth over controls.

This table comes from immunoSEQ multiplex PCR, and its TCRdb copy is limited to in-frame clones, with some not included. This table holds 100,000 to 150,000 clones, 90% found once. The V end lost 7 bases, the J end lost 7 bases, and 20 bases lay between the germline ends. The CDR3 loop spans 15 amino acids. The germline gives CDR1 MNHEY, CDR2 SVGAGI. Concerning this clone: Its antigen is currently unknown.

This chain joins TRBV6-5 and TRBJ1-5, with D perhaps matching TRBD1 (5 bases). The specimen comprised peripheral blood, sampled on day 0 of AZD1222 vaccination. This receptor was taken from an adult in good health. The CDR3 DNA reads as TGTGCCAGCAATAAAAGGGGAAGGGGAGGACAGCCCCAGCATTTT. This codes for CASNKRGRGGQPQHF.